This T cell receptor beta chain was obtained from a study of T-cell reconstitution after alpha-beta-depleted transplantation in children. Unique molecular identifiers were incorporated when the TCRbeta library was constructed. Via MiXCR, TCRdb re-called the PCR reads, giving one row per CDR3 protein. This sample has under 250,000 distinct CDR3 sequences, with roughly 6.6% found just once. Germline CDR1 is MDHEN and CDR2 is SYDVKM. This CDR3 has 18 residues. V lost 5 bases, J lost 0 bases, and 9 bases stayed unmatched. This clonotype came up many times. The TCR was taken from a boy between 2 and 15 years old with acute lymphoblastic leukemia, due to receive a stem cell transplant. This chain links TRBV28 with TRBJ2-3; 12 bases line up with TRBD2. The sequenced sample was PBMCs, obtained before TCRalphabeta/CD19-depleted stem cell transplant. The CDR3 sequence is CASSPTGLAGLSTDTQYF. CDR3 in DNA: TGTGCCAGCAGTCCGACGGGACTAGCGGGCCTTAGCACAGATACGCAGTATTTT.